These 7 T cell receptor beta chains were all obtained from the same sample, sequenced in a study of CD8+ T cells in alopecia areata. Treatment meaning: oral pan-JAK inhibitor, 5-10 mg twice daily. After isolation, RNA underwent reverse transcription to generate cDNA as the sequencing template. Clones were sequenced by immunoSEQ multiplex PCR, and TCRdb holds only the in-frame ones, with some missing. The sample gives about 190,000 clones, around 60% of which show up once; about 0.69% is in the top ten. This specimen consisted of CD4+ T cells sorted from blood, obtained at week 4, from a patient treated with tofacitinib. The receptors derive from a human donor with alopecia areata.

J is TRBJ1-2 and V is TRBV29-1; tentatively, D is TRBD1 (5 bases). Germline V lookup: CDR1 SQVTM, CDR2 ANQGSEA. Between the trimmed V and J ends, which lost 4 bases and 8 bases, there was a span of 20 bases. CDR3 length: 14 amino acids. CDR3 protein: CSVAAAMGRSGYTF. CDR3 DNA sequence: TGCAGCGTTGCGGCGGCGATGGGGCGGAGCGGCTACACCTTC.

For the CDR3, the DNA is TGTGCCTGGAGCGCTGGGATGCAGACGGAAAAACTGTTTTTT. Translating it yields CAWSAGMQTEKLFF. J is TRBJ1-4 and V is TRBV30, with D uncertain. The CDR3 is 14 amino acids. Per germline, CDR1 GTSNPN and CDR2 SVGIG (reference sequence). Trimming cost V 3 bases and J 8 bases, with 16 bases left between them.

This clone has more than one count but fewer than ten. The chain combines TRBV7-2 with TRBJ2-2; D is unclear. Germline CDR1 is SGHTA and CDR2 is FQGNSA. The V gene lost 4 bases and the J gene lost 4 bases, with 7 bases spanning the gap. This CDR3 region has 13 residues. The DNA of the CDR3 is TGTGCCAGCAGCTCCCTCTTCACCGGGGAGCTGTTTTTT. Protein sequence: CASSSLFTGELFF.

The count of this clone is one. The CDR3 loop is CSVWTGTFGYTF. The CDR3 DNA is TGCAGCGTTTGGACAGGGACCTTTGGCTACACCTTC. The V gene is TRBV29-1, the J gene TRBJ1-2; 8 nucleotides agree with TRBD1. V was clipped by 5 bases and J by 7 bases; unmatched bases: 6. CDR1 is SQVTM, CDR2 ANQGSEA, per germline. The CDR3 spans 12 residues. The variable domain in full, completed from reference TRBV29-1 and TRBJ1-2, reads SAVISQKPSRDICQRGTSLTIQCQVDSQVTMMFWYRQQPGQSLTLIATANQGSEATYESGFVIDKFPISRPNLTFSTLTVSNMSPEDSSIYLCSVWTGTFGYTFGSGTRLTVV.

The gene calls are TRBV7-2 and TRBJ2-5; D possibly corresponds to TRBD2 (6 bases). Germline loops: CDR1 SGHTA, CDR2 FQGNSA. The CDR3 runs to 15 residues. The V gene lost 2 bases and the J gene lost 1 base, with 11 bases spanning the gap. CDR3 sequence: CASSLRQTSQETQYF. The CDR3 nucleotides read TGTGCCAGCAGCTTACGCCAGACTAGCCAAGAGACCCAGTACTTC.

This clone showed up just a few times. The chain uses TRBV30 and TRBJ1-5; D is possibly TRBD1 (5 bases). The germline V and J ends were trimmed by 1 base and 4 bases, with 11 bases remaining between them. There are 14 residues in the CDR3. Germline CDR1 is GTSNPN and CDR2 is SVGIG (reference sequence). The CDR3 nucleotides are TGTGCCTGGAGTGAATGGCAGGGAAATCAGCCCCAGCATTTT. This translates into CAWSEWQGNQPQHF.

V and J are TRBV29-1 and TRBJ2-5, with D perhaps being TRBD1 or TRBD2 (5 bases each). The CDR3 is made up of 15 amino acids. V was clipped by 4 bases and J by 2 bases, with 17 bases between them. Germline V gives CDR1 SQVTM, CDR2 ANQGSEA. The CDR3 region has the DNA TGCAGCGTTGCCCAGCGGCTGACAGTTCAAGAGACCCAGTACTTC. It is translated as CSVAQRLTVQETQYF. Combining the CDR3 with reference TRBV29-1 and TRBJ2-5 gives the whole variable domain SAVISQKPSRDICQRGTSLTIQCQVDSQVTMMFWYRQQPGQSLTLIATANQGSEATYESGFVIDKFPISRPNLTFSTLTVSNMSPEDSSIYLCSVAQRLTVQETQYFGPGTRLLVL.